Below are 23 T cell receptor beta chains sequenced from a single sample in a study of cytotoxic CD8 clonotypes in ibrutinib-treated CLL. Clones were sequenced by immunoSEQ multiplex PCR, and TCRdb holds only the in-frame ones, with some missing. This sample yields 110,000 to 150,000 clones, of which 75% to 80% are seen a single time; around 4.9% belongs to the top ten. This sample comprised PBMCs, obtained after 24 months of ibrutinib treatment. These receptor sequences come from a human donor with chronic lymphocytic leukemia.

V and J are TRBV11-1 and TRBJ1-1; possible D gene TRBD1, 5 bases. Germline values: CDR1 SGHAT, CDR2 FQDESV (reference sequence). V shed 1 base and J shed 1 base, with 7 bases lying between them. The CDR3 totals 14 residues. CDR3 loop: CASSLGGGNTEAFF. The CDR3 DNA reads as TGTGCCAGCAGCTTAGGTGGGGGGAACACTGAAGCTTTCTTT.

The count of this clone is one. This chain links TRBV4-3 with TRBJ1-2, with D possibly TRBD1 on 5 matching bases. CDR1 and CDR2 from the germline V gene are LGHNA and YSLEER. CDR3 length equals 16 residues. Trimming took off 0 bases at V and 4 bases at J, with 15 bases between the two ends. The CDR3 DNA is TGCGCCAGCAGCCAAGATATATGGGGCGGCGTCTATGGCTACACCTTC. Encoded protein: CASSQDIWGGVYGYTF.

The chain uses TRBV7-2 and TRBJ2-1, with TRBD1 identical over 9 bases. V lost 5 bases and J lost 7; bases outside the gene matches: 9. The CDR3 loop spans 15 amino acids. The germline CDR1 and CDR2 sequences are SGHTA and FQGNSA. CDR3 nucleotide sequence: TGTGCCAGCAGCCCCGGACAGGGGAAGGGAAATGAGCAGTTCTTC. Its translation is CASSPGQGKGNEQFF.

Note on this clone: Mismatch with germline at one junction end may stem from a read error. This rearrangement joins TRBV28 to TRBJ1-4, with 7 positions matching TRBD1. The CDR3 sequence is 14 residues long. Germline-derived CDR1 and CDR2 are MDHEN and SYDVKM. This CDR3 is CASSLWDRREKLFF. The CDR3 DNA reads as TGTGCCAGCAGCTTATGGGACAGACGCGAAAAACTGTTTTTT.

The V call is TRBV6-5, the J call TRBJ1-4; no definite D call. This CDR3 contains 12 residues. Germline V gene sequence: CDR1 MNHEY, CDR2 SVGAGI. Trimming cost V 6 bases and J 7 bases, with 9 bases left between them. CDR3 DNA: TGTGCCAGCAGCTCGGGCGGTGAAAAACTGTTTTTT. Translating it yields CASSSGGEKLFF.

The rearrangement joins TRBV4-3 to TRBJ1-2; D is ambiguous. CDR1 is LGHNA, CDR2 YSLEER, per germline. CDR3 size: 16 residues. V lost 0 bases, J lost 6 bases, and 17 bases lay in between. This CDR3 reads CASSQEGGQVGHGYTF. As DNA, the CDR3 is TGCGCCAGCAGCCAAGAGGGTGGGCAGGTTGGCCATGGCTACACCTTC.

The rearrangement joins TRBV6-5 to TRBJ1-3, with a possible D match to TRBD1 (5 bases). Trimming removed 4 bases from V and 3 bases from J, with 10 bases in between. Germline assignment: CDR1 MNHEY and CDR2 SVGAGI. This CDR3 has 14 amino acids. DNA for the CDR3: TGTGCCAGCAGTTCGACAGTCGGTGGAAACACCATATATTTT. Its translation: CASSSTVGGNTIYF.

The chain recombines TRBV28 with TRBJ1-5; D gene uncertain. Trimming cost V 1 base and J 7 bases, with 5 bases left between them. Germline V CDR1 and CDR2: MDHEN, SYDVKM. The CDR3 is 12 amino acids. This CDR3 reads CASSLLVQPQHF. CDR3 DNA sequence: TGTGCCAGCAGTTTATTGGTGCAGCCCCAGCATTTT.

The chain couples TRBV6-5 to TRBJ2-1; maybe TRBD2 (6 bases). V lost 6 bases to trimming and J lost 5 bases, with 8 bases between them. The CDR3 runs to 12 residues. CDR1 and CDR2 (germline): MNHEY, SVGAGI. The CDR3: CASSPGDNEQFF. As DNA, the CDR3 is TGTGCCAGCAGCCCGGGGGACAATGAGCAGTTCTTC.

V usage is TRBV27 and J usage is TRBJ2-1, with a possible D match to TRBD2 (6 bases). The ends were cut back, 3 bases at V and 0 bases at J, with 6 bases in the middle. The CDR3 is 14 amino acids. Germline CDR1 MNHEY, CDR2 SMNVEV (reference sequence). The CDR3 loop is CASSLEGSYNEQFF. The DNA of the CDR3 is TGTGCCAGCAGTTTGGAGGGCTCCTACAATGAGCAGTTCTTC.

This clone has just a few counts. This chain connects TRBV7-9 to TRBJ2-7; D not resolved. Germline V gene lookup returns CDR1 SEHNR and CDR2 FQNEAQ (reference sequence). This CDR3 is 12 amino acids long. Trimming stripped 3 bases from V and 2 bases from J, with 5 bases between. The CDR3 sequence is CASSFGAYEQYF. The CDR3 region has the DNA TGTGCCAGCAGCTTTGGAGCCTACGAGCAGTACTTC. The variable domain in full, with the rest retrieved from reference TRBV7-9 and TRBJ2-7, is DTGVSQNPRHKITKRGQNVTFRCDPISEHNRLYWYRQTLGQGPEFLTYFQNEAQLEKSRLLSDRFSAERPKGSFSTLEIQRTEQGDSAMYLCASSFGAYEQYFGPGTRLTVT.

The chain is built from TRBV4-3 and TRBJ2-1; D unresolved. The V gene's germline CDR1 is LGHNA and CDR2 YSLEER. V lost 0 bases to trimming and J lost 3 bases, with 15 bases between them. This CDR3 spans 17 amino acids. The CDR3 reads CASSQDSSRNYYNEQFF. Here the CDR3 DNA reads TGCGCCAGCAGCCAAGATTCCTCCCGGAACTACTACAATGAGCAGTTCTTC.

V is TRBV28 and J is TRBJ1-3; TRBD1 is a possible D gene (6 bases). Germline assignment: CDR1 MDHEN and CDR2 SYDVKM. V dropped 3 bases and J dropped 7 bases, with 10 bases sitting between them. This CDR3 is built from 13 residues. The CDR3 loop is CASSFKGGNTIYF. In DNA form, the CDR3 reads TGTGCCAGCAGTTTCAAAGGGGGGAACACCATATATTTT.

This clone was picked up a small number of times. V gene TRBV5-6 combines with J gene TRBJ1-3, with D perhaps TRBD1 (5 bases). Trimming stripped 5 bases from V and 0 bases from J, with 9 bases between. The CDR3 totals 14 residues. The germline gives CDR1 SGHDT, CDR2 YYEEEE. The CDR3 region is CASRLQASGNTIYF. The CDR3 coding sequence is TGTGCCAGCAGGCTACAGGCCTCTGGAAACACCATATATTTT.

The chain combines TRBV7-8 with TRBJ2-1, with D uncertain. The germline CDR1 and CDR2 sequences are SGHVS and FQNEAQ. V gave up 5 bases and J gave up 9 bases, with 14 bases separating them. The CDR3 length is 13 residues. CDR3 nucleotide sequence: TGTGCCAGCAGCCTCCACCGGCTTCCTGAGCAGTTCTTC. It specifies CASSLHRLPEQFF.

This clone was observed a handful of times. The chain has TRBV6-5 and TRBJ1-1; D call uncertain. V was trimmed by 0 bases and J by 4 bases, leaving 12 bases between them. Germline V gives CDR1 MNHEY, CDR2 SVGAGI. The CDR3 contains 15 residues. The CDR3 loop reads CASSYSMGYGTEAFF. CDR3 nucleotide sequence: TGTGCCAGCAGTTACTCGATGGGGTACGGCACTGAAGCTTTCTTT.

CDR3 residues: CASSFRSGNQPQHF. In DNA, the CDR3 is TGTGCCAGCAGTTTTCGGTCGGGCAATCAGCCCCAGCATTTT. The rearrangement links TRBV27 to TRBJ1-5; D remains unclear. CDR1 and CDR2 (germline): MNHEY, SMNVEV (reference sequence). The CDR3 has 14 residues. V shed 3 bases and J shed 2 bases, with 8 bases lying between them.

This chain connects TRBV25-1 to TRBJ2-2; TRBD1 might be the D (5 bases). CDR3 length equals 11 residues. Per the germline V gene, CDR1 is MGHDK and CDR2 is SYGVNS. Trimming removed 7 bases from V and 10 bases from J, with 10 bases in between. In DNA form, the CDR3 reads TGTGCCAGCATTTGGGGCGAGGAGCTGTTTTTT. This gives the protein CASIWGEELFF.

In this sample, this clone turned up a few times. This chain links TRBV5-6 with TRBJ1-4; TRBD1 might be the D (5 bases). The V end lost 4 bases, the J end lost 3 bases, and 10 bases lay between the germline ends. Germline V gene data show CDR1 as SGHDT and CDR2 as YYEEEE. The CDR3 is 14 residues long. Here the CDR3 reads CASSGLGANEKLFF. The CDR3 DNA sequence: TGTGCCAGCAGCGGACTGGGGGCTAATGAAAAACTGTTTTTT.

CDR3 protein: CAISESETGPSNQPQHF. The CDR3 DNA is TGTGCCATCAGTGAATCCGAGACAGGGCCTTCCAATCAGCCCCAGCATTTT. The chain has TRBV10-3 and TRBJ1-5; 7 nucleotides align to TRBD1. The V and J ends lost 3 bases and 3 bases, in that order; junction bases with no gene match: 11. The CDR3 length is 17 residues. CDR1 is ENHRY, CDR2 SYGVKD, per germline.

V is TRBV20-1 and J is TRBJ2-3; 8 nucleotides agree with TRBD2. J was trimmed by 11 bases and V by 5 bases; bases with no gene match: 6. Germline CDR1 DFQATT, CDR2 SNEGSKA (reference sequence). This CDR3 has 11 residues. The CDR3 protein is CSAREGFLQYF. CDR3 bases: TGCAGTGCTCGGGAGGGGTTCCTGCAGTATTTT.

This chain joins TRBV19 and TRBJ2-3; D ambiguous. Germline-derived CDR1 and CDR2 are LNHDA and SQIVND (reference sequence). The length of the CDR3 is 14 residues. V gave up 3 bases and J gave up 3 bases, with 10 bases separating them. Here the CDR3 reads CASSIAPLTDTQYF. In nucleotides, the CDR3 is TGTGCCAGTAGTATCGCCCCCCTTACAGATACGCAGTATTTT.

This clone has just one count. V gene TRBV7-3 combines with J gene TRBJ1-1, with TRBD1 as a possible D gene (6 bases). V was trimmed by 5 bases and J by 11 bases, leaving 18 bases between them. Germline CDR1 reads SGHTA; CDR2 reads FQGTGA. CDR3 length: 13 amino acids. The CDR3, as DNA: TGTGCCAGCAGCACCCACAGGGCCGGCAGGGCTTTCTTT. Amino acids: CASSTHRAGRAFF.